This TCR beta chain emerged from a study of blood T cell repertoires in COVID-19. Trimming shortened V by 0 bases and J by 5 bases, and 13 bases separated the two germline ends. The CDR3 loop spans 15 amino acids. The germline V gene has CDR1 SGHTA and CDR2 FQGNSA. The data were produced by immunoSEQ multiplex PCR, yet TCRdb's version contains in-frame clones alone and is incomplete. The sample records about 200,000 clones, around 82% being singletons. This rearrangement joins TRBV7-2 to TRBJ1-2; TRBD1 might be the D (6 bases). This clonotype originated in a woman in her sixties with acute COVID-19. Sequenced material: PBMCs or T cells enriched from blood (not recorded which). In nucleotides, the CDR3 is TGTGCCAGCAGCTTAGCGTCAGGGGTGAGATATGGCTACACCTTC. Protein product: CASSLASGVRYGYTF.